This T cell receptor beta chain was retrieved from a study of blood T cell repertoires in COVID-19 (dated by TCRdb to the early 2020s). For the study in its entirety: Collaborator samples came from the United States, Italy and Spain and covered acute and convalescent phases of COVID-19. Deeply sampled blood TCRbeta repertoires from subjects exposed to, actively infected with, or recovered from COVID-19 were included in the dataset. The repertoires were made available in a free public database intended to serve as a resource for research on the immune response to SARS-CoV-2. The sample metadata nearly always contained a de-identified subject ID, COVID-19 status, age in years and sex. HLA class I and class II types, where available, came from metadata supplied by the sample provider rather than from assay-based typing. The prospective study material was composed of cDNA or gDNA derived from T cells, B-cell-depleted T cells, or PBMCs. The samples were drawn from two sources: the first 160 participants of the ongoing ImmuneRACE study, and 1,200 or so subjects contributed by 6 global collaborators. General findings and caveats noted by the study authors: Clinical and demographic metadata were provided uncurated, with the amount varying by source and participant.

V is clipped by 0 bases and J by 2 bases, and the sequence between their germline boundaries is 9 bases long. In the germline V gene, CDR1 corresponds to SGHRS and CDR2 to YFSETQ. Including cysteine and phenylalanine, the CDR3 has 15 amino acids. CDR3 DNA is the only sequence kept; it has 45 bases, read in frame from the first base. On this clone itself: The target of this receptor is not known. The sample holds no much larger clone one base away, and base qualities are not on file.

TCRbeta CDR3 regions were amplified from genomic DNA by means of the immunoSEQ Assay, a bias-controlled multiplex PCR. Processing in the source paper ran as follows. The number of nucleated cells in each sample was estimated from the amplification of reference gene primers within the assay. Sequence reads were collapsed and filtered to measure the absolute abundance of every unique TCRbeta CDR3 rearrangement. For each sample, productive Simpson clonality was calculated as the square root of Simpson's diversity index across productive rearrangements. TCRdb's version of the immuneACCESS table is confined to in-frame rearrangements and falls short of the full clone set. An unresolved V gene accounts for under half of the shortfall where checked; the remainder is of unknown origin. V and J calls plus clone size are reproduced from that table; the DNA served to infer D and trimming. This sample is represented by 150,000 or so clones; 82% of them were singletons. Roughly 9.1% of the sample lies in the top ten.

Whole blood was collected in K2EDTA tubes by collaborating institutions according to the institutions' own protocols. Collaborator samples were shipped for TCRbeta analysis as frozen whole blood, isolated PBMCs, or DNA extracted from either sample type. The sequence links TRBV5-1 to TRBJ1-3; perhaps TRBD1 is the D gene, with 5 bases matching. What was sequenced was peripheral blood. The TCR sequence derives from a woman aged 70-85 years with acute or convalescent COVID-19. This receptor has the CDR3 CASSLDRGTGNTIYF. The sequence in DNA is TGCGCCAGCAGCTTGGACCGGGGGACTGGAAACACCATATATTTT.